A single sample gave rise to the 21 T cell receptor beta chains below, sequenced in a study of T cell repertoires and HLA-DP antigens. Their target antigens are unknown. TCRdb's copy holds only in-frame clones and misses some; the assay was immunoSEQ multiplex PCR. Of tens of thousands of clones listed, roughly 77% were seen once; the top ten hold about 1.6%. The material sequenced was CD4+ T cells from PBMCs. The receptors shown here come from a man in his sixties in good health and CMV-seronegative.

This clone was recorded only once. V and J are TRBV14 and TRBJ1-5, with TRBD1 as a possible D gene (5 bases). The length of the CDR3 is 16 residues. The germline V gene encodes CDR1 SGHDN and CDR2 FVKESK. V was pared by 3 bases and J by 0 bases, with 12 bases between. The CDR3 reads CASSQTPGDSNQPQHF. CDR3 nucleotides: TGTGCCAGCAGCCAGACCCCGGGGGATAGCAATCAGCCCCAGCATTTT.

The chain has TRBV5-4 and TRBJ2-2; no clear D. Germline loops: CDR1 SGHNT, CDR2 YYREEE (reference sequence). Trimming took off 4 bases at V and 0 bases at J, with 13 bases between the two ends. The CDR3 contains 16 residues. CDR3: CASSRSNAANTGELFF. CDR3 nucleotides: TGTGCCAGCAGCAGGTCTAACGCCGCGAACACCGGGGAGCTGTTTTTT.

The chain carries TRBV10-2 and TRBJ2-5; the match to TRBD2 covers 7 bases. J lost 6 bases, V lost 6 bases, and 4 bases had no gene match. This CDR3 is built from 12 residues. Germline CDR1 and CDR2: WSHSY and SAAADI. Written as DNA, the CDR3 is TGCGCCAGCAGCGAGCGGGGAAAGACCCAGTACTTC. This sequence encodes CASSERGKTQYF.

CDR3 in amino acids: CASLAVPTQAFF. The CDR3 DNA reads TGTGCCAGCCTCGCAGTTCCCACCCAAGCTTTCTTT. The chain uses TRBV19 and TRBJ1-1; D unresolved. The germline V gene has CDR1 LNHDA and CDR2 SQIVND (reference sequence). This CDR3 comprises 12 residues. The V end was cut by 9 bases, the J end by 9 bases, with 17 bases between. Complete variable domain (other parts from reference TRBV19 and TRBJ1-1): DGGITQSPKYLFRKEGQNVTLSCEQNLNHDAMYWYRQDPGQGLRLIYYSQIVNDFQKGDIAEGYSVSREKKESFPLTVTSAQKNPTAFYLCASLAVPTQAFFGQGTRLTVV.

The chain couples TRBV19 to TRBJ1-5; 8 bases match TRBD1. The CDR3 length is 16 residues. The ends lost 5 bases at V and 5 bases at J; junction bases unmatched: 11. From germline, CDR1 is LNHDA and CDR2 SQIVND (reference sequence). CDR3 protein: CASSAILQGAHQPQHF. CDR3 coding DNA: TGTGCCAGTAGTGCAATTCTCCAGGGGGCTCATCAGCCCCAGCATTTT.

The chain has TRBV27 and TRBJ2-5; TRBD2 might be the D (5 bases). This CDR3 comprises 18 residues. Trimming pared 3 bases from V and 3 bases from J, leaving 23 bases between. CDR1 is MNHEY, CDR2 SMNVEV, per germline (reference sequence). The CDR3 sequence: CASSFRLAMGLGKETQYF. The CDR3 bases are TGTGCCAGCAGTTTCCGCCTAGCAATGGGTCTCGGGAAAGAGACCCAGTACTTC.

This chain connects TRBV18 to TRBJ1-1; D ambiguous. V was pared by 3 bases and J by 5 bases, with 19 bases between. The CDR3 totals 16 residues. CDR1 is KGHSH and CDR2 is LQKENI in the germline V gene. The CDR3 is CASSPARVPEVTEAFF. As DNA, the CDR3 is TGTGCCAGCTCACCGGCACGCGTTCCGGAGGTGACTGAAGCTTTCTTT.

This clone occurred a few times. The rearrangement uses TRBV7-9 and TRBJ2-4; 7 bases map to TRBD2. This CDR3 comprises 15 residues. In germline, CDR1 is SEHNR, CDR2 FQNEAQ (reference sequence). Trimming took 7 bases from V and 5 from J; bases not matched to a gene: 11. CDR3 sequence reads: CASTPQGGVENIQYF. CDR3 DNA: TGTGCCAGCACCCCCCAGGGAGGGGTGGAAAACATTCAGTACTTC.

This clone was observed once. The chain uses TRBV6-1 and TRBJ2-5, with D possibly TRBD1 on 5 matching bases. The germline V and J ends were trimmed by 6 bases and 1 base, with 12 bases remaining between them. CDR3 size: 14 residues. Per the germline V gene, CDR1 is MNHNS and CDR2 is SASEGT. As DNA, the CDR3 is TGTGCCAGCAGGGGATACAGGCCCCAAGAGACCCAGTACTTC. This codes for CASRGYRPQETQYF.

On this clone itself: An end of the junction differs from the germline gene, which may be a read error. The chain employs TRBV10-2 and TRBJ2-2; D might be TRBD1 (5 bases). CDR3 length equals 17 residues. Germline values: CDR1 WSHSY, CDR2 SAAADI. The CDR3 bases are TGCGCCAGCAGTGAGGGCAGGGCCCTCCCGAACGCCGGGGAGCTGTTTTTT. It codes for CASSEGRALPNAGELFF.

This clone was recorded many times. This rearrangement joins TRBV19 to TRBJ1-3; D unclear. Trimming took 6 bases from V and 3 from J, leaving 18 bases between them. Germline CDR1 is LNHDA and CDR2 is SQIVND (reference sequence). CDR3 length: 16 residues. The CDR3 loop reads CASRGERGRFGNTIYF. The CDR3, as DNA: TGTGCCAGTAGAGGAGAACGGGGAAGATTTGGAAACACCATATATTTT. Full variable domain (missing parts from reference TRBV19 and TRBJ1-3): DGGITQSPKYLFRKEGQNVTLSCEQNLNHDAMYWYRQDPGQGLRLIYYSQIVNDFQKGDIAEGYSVSREKKESFPLTVTSAQKNPTAFYLCASRGERGRFGNTIYFGEGSWLTVV.

This clone was seen more than once but under ten times. V is TRBV9 and J is TRBJ1-3; perhaps TRBD1 as D (6 bases). The CDR3 length is 13 residues. Germline assignment: CDR1 SGDLS and CDR2 YYNGEE. V was cut by 4 bases and J by 2 bases, with 7 bases left in between. This CDR3 reads CASSRDTGNTIYF. As DNA, the CDR3 is TGTGCCAGCAGCAGGGACACTGGAAACACCATATATTTT.

The gene calls are TRBV6-5 and TRBJ2-2; 9 bases agree with TRBD1. Germline V lookup: CDR1 MNHEY, CDR2 SVGAGI. The CDR3 is 15 amino acids. The J segment lost 6 bases and the V segment lost 6 bases, leaving 8 bases of the junction unmatched. CDR3 bases: TGTGCCAGCAGGAACAGGGGGCTGGTTGCCGGGGAGCTGTTTTTT. It yields the protein CASRNRGLVAGELFF.

The V gene is TRBV12-2, the J gene TRBJ2-1; no DNA check was done on the table's D call, TRBD2. TRBV12-2 is noted as a pseudogene. The CDR3 length is 17 residues. CDR3 sequence: CASRLRLAGALYNEQFF. The DNA for the CDR3 is TGTGCAAGTCGCTTAAGACTAGCGGGGGCCCTATACAATGAGCAGTTCTTC.

The chain uses TRBV19 and TRBJ2-7, with D perhaps matching TRBD1 or TRBD2 (5 bases each). The CDR3 is 14 amino acids. Germline-derived CDR1 and CDR2 are LNHDA and SQIVND (reference sequence). Trimming removed 6 bases from V and 0 bases from J, with 12 bases in between. CDR3 amino acids: CASRPGQHSYEQYV. The CDR3 DNA reads TGTGCCAGTAGACCGGGGCAGCACTCCTACGAGCAGTACGTC.

The chain carries TRBV7-2 and TRBJ2-7; TRBD1 might be the D (6 bases). Trimming left V 5 bases short and J 0 bases short, with 11 bases between. CDR3 length equals 14 residues. Germline V lookup: CDR1 SGHTA, CDR2 FQGNSA. The CDR3 here is CASSTQTGSYEQYF. CDR3 coding DNA: TGTGCCAGCAGCACACAGACAGGCTCCTACGAGCAGTACTTC.

The chain employs TRBV7-2 and TRBJ2-1, with TRBD2 matching over 14 bases. V gave up 5 bases and J gave up 6 bases; unmatched junction bases: 6. Germline V gene lookup returns CDR1 SGHTA and CDR2 FQGNSA. This CDR3 region has 16 residues. This CDR3 is CASSPTSGGDGNEQFF. Here the CDR3 DNA reads TGTGCCAGCAGCCCGACTAGCGGGGGGGACGGCAATGAGCAGTTCTTC.

The chain recombines TRBV6-4 with TRBJ1-6; 7 nucleotides agree with TRBD1. Germline CDR1 MRHNA, CDR2 SNTAGT. The CDR3 is made up of 16 amino acids. The J segment lost 5 bases and the V segment lost 4 bases, leaving 8 bases of the junction unmatched. The CDR3 DNA follows: TGTGCCAGCAGTGTGACCGGGACAGCCAATAATTCACCCCTCCACTTT. Its protein product is CASSVTGTANNSPLHF.

The J gene is TRBJ2-3, the V gene TRBV5-6; a weak D match, TRBD2 (6 bases). The CDR3 sequence is 14 residues long. V was pared by 7 bases and J by 4 bases, with 16 bases between. Germline V gene data show CDR1 as SGHDT and CDR2 as YYEEEE. This CDR3 reads CASRRAGRSDTQYF. The CDR3 DNA reads as TGTGCCAGCCGGAGGGCAGGGCGATCAGATACGCAGTATTTT.

This clone has only a few counts. The chain joins TRBV7-9 to TRBJ1-6, with 9 nucleotides matching TRBD1. This CDR3 has 15 residues. The J segment lost 5 bases and the V segment lost 1 base, leaving 0 bases of the junction unmatched. Germline CDR1 is SEHNR and CDR2 is FQNEAQ (reference sequence). The chain's CDR3 is CASSLGTGDNSPLHF. In nucleotides, the CDR3 is TGTGCCAGCAGCTTAGGGACAGGGGATAATTCACCCCTCCACTTT.

The chain links TRBV18 to TRBJ1-5, with a weak D call TRBD1 (6 bases). This CDR3 spans 18 amino acids. Per germline, CDR1 KGHSH and CDR2 LQKENI. Trimming cost V 3 bases and J 2 bases, with 20 bases left between them. As DNA, the CDR3 is TGTGCCAGCTCACCGGGGCAGGGGCCGCCTCGGGGCAATCAGCCCCAGCATTTT. Residues: CASSPGQGPPRGNQPQHF.